This is a list of T cell receptor beta chains from one sample in a study of blood T cell repertoires in COVID-19. The assay was immunoSEQ multiplex PCR, and TCRdb's table has in-frame clones only and misses some. The sample has some 120,000 clones; 86% are singletons. Specimen: peripheral blood. Source of these receptors: a man aged 35 to 55 with acute or convalescent COVID-19. Each CDR3 is given with its conserved first and last residue. A D gene is named only where the DNA matches it firmly. Size tells how often a clone was seen (once, few, many) or the class of an expanded clone, and some rows leave it out.

d_call clone_size j_call v_call cdr3_aa cdr3_nt
- few TRBJ1-1 TRBV29-1 CSVANILNTEAFF TGCAGCGTCGCCAACATTTTGAACACTGAAGCTTTCTTT
- - TRBJ1-5 TRBV2 CASTMGQGNQPQHF TGTGCCAGCACTATGGGGCAGGGCAATCAGCCCCAGCATTTT
TRBD1 few TRBJ1-5 TRBV12-3/TRBV12-4 CASSPTGGLPQHF TGTGCCAGCAGTCCGACAGGGGGACTGCCCCAGCATTTT
- - TRBJ1-5 TRBV5-1 CASSLEPSNQPQHF TGCGCCAGCAGCTTGGAGCCCAGCAATCAGCCCCAGCATTTT
- - TRBJ1-4 TRBV18 CASSPRGTTNEKLFF TGTGCCAGCTCACCCCGGGGAACAACTAATGAAAAACTGTTTTTT
- few TRBJ2-7 TRBV19 CASSAGSNYEQYF TGTGCCAGTAGTGCCGGGAGTAACTACGAGCAGTACTTC
TRBD2 few TRBJ2-3 TRBV9 CASSVVSGGTDTQYF TGTGCCAGCAGCGTAGTTAGCGGGGGCACAGATACGCAGTATTTT
- - TRBJ1-5 TRBV9 CASSVESRAPQHF TGTGCCAGCAGCGTAGAGAGCAGGGCCCCCCAGCATTTT
- - TRBJ2-1 TRBV29-1 CSVEAESSYNEQFF TGCAGCGTTGAAGCGGAGAGCTCCTACAATGAGCAGTTCTTC
- - TRBJ1-1 TRBV20-1 CSAREGLRGFF TGCAGTGCTAGAGAGGGACTTAGGGGTTTCTTT
- few TRBJ1-2 TRBV5-4 CASSPDSNYGYTF TGTGCCAGCAGCCCGGACAGTAACTATGGCTACACCTTC
TRBD2 few TRBJ2-7 TRBV23-1 CASSQSLTGGNYEQYF TGCGCCAGCAGTCAATCGTTAACGGGAGGGAACTACGAGCAGTACTTC
- - TRBJ2-7 TRBV12-5 CASGLGSRALGEQYF TGTGCTAGTGGTTTGGGATCCAGGGCCCTTGGGGAGCAGTACTTC
- once TRBJ1-6 TRBV18 CASSPGQPGPNSPLHF TGTGCCAGCTCACCAGGACAACCGGGCCCTAATTCACCCCTCCACTTT
TRBD2 - TRBJ2-7 TRBV3-1/TRBV3-2 CASSRQDPGTSVREQYF TGTGCCAGCAGCCGGCAAGACCCCGGGACTAGCGTTCGCGAGCAGTACTTC
TRBD1 - TRBJ1-2 TRBV9 CASSVGTGGNGYTF TGTGCCAGCAGCGTAGGGACAGGGGGCAATGGCTACACCTTC
- - TRBJ2-7 TRBV19 CASSMGHEQYF TGTGCCAGTAGTATGGGGCACGAGCAGTACTTC
- - TRBJ1-1 TRBV14 CASSQLRVNTEAFF TGTGCCAGCAGCCAACTTCGGGTGAACACTGAAGCTTTCTTT
TRBD1 - TRBJ1-1 TRBV6-5 CASGDRGWSAEAFF TGTGCCAGCGGCGACAGGGGTTGGTCGGCCGAAGCTTTCTTT
TRBD1 - TRBJ1-1 TRBV20-1 CSASSAWGQGNTEAFF TGCAGTGCTAGTAGCGCCTGGGGACAGGGGAACACTGAAGCTTTCTTT
TRBD1 - TRBJ2-7 TRBV11-3 CASRNTGGEQYF TGTGCCAGCAGAAACACAGGGGGCGAGCAGTACTTC
TRBD1 - TRBJ1-6 TRBV6-6 CASSPGGHNSPLHF TGTGCCAGCAGCCCAGGGGGCCATAATTCACCCCTCCACTTT
TRBD1 once TRBJ1-4 TRBV30 CAWSVRDRNEKLFF TGTGCCTGGAGTGTAAGGGACAGAAATGAAAAACTGTTTTTT
- - TRBJ2-7 TRBV7-2 CASSLDWRRHEQYF TGTGCCAGCAGCCTGGACTGGCGAAGGCACGAGCAGTACTTC
- once TRBJ2-5 TRBV6-2/TRBV6-3 CASSLGGAPRDQYF TGTGCCAGCAGTCTTGGAGGGGCCCCACGGGACCAGTACTTC
- - TRBJ1-5 TRBV5-6 CASSLRQAGPQHF TGTGCCAGCAGCTTGAGACAGGCCGGGCCCCAGCATTTT
- - TRBJ1-5 TRBV6-1 CASSDNRAFGPQHF TGTGCCAGCAGTGACAACAGGGCGTTCGGGCCCCAGCATTTT
TRBD1 - TRBJ1-1 TRBV5-1 CASRRRTGGLNTEAFF TGCGCCAGCCGTCGAAGGACAGGGGGATTGAACACTGAAGCTTTCTTT
- - TRBJ2-7 TRBV7-9 CASSSLFRAGTYEQYF TGTGCCAGCAGCTCTCTCTTTAGGGCGGGAACCTACGAGCAGTACTTC
TRBD1 - TRBJ1-2 TRBV7-9 CASSPTPGDSPQRGYTF TGTGCCAGCAGCCCTACCCCAGGGGACAGTCCTCAGAGGGGCTACACCTTC
- - TRBJ2-1 TRBV5-1 CASSLVGQSYNEQFF TGCGCCAGCAGCTTGGTCGGACAGTCATACAATGAGCAGTTCTTC
- - TRBJ1-5 TRBV21-1 CASSKAGTAIYSNQPQHF TGTGCCAGCAGCAAAGCAGGGACAGCAATTTATAGCAATCAGCCCCAGCATTTT
TRBD1 - TRBJ1-4 TRBV19 CASSIQGVRTNEKLFF TGTGCCAGTAGTATCCAGGGGGTGAGAACTAATGAAAAACTGTTTTTT
- - TRBJ1-1 TRBV14 CASSPSGGRTTEAFF TGTGCCAGCAGCCCCTCCGGGGGGAGGACCACTGAAGCTTTCTTT
TRBD1 - TRBJ1-6 TRBV15 CATSKDREYNSPLHF TGTGCCACCAGCAAAGACAGGGAATATAATTCACCCCTCCACTTT
- - TRBJ2-5 TRBV11-2 CASSLATGRRETQYF TGTGCCAGCAGCTTGGCGACAGGGAGGAGGGAGACCCAGTACTTC
- - TRBJ1-1 TRBV6-6 CASSYSPDTEAFF TGTGCCAGCAGTTACTCCCCGGACACTGAAGCTTTCTTT
- - TRBJ1-1 TRBV9 CASSVAGPNTEAFF TGTGCCAGCAGCGTTGCAGGGCCCAACACTGAAGCTTTCTTT
TRBD2 - TRBJ2-7 TRBV6-6 CASGQLAGVDEQYF TGTGCCAGCGGCCAACTAGCGGGAGTAGACGAGCAGTACTTC
TRBD1 once TRBJ2-5 TRBV4-1 CASSQGGQGRETQYF TGCGCCAGCAGCCAAGGGGGACAGGGGAGAGAGACCCAGTACTTC
TRBD1 - TRBJ1-1 TRBV7-8 CASSLPVTGARGMNTEAFF TGTGCCAGCAGCTTACCCGTTACAGGGGCCAGAGGCATGAACACTGAAGCTTTCTTT
- - TRBJ2-5 TRBV11-2 CASSSPLRRFQETQYF TGTGCCAGCAGCTCTCCCTTGAGGCGGTTCCAAGAGACCCAGTACTTC
TRBD1 - TRBJ1-1 TRBV24-1 CATSPGQAGTEAFF TGTGCCACCAGTCCCGGACAGGCAGGCACTGAAGCTTTCTTT
- once TRBJ1-1 TRBV27 CASGRQTTEAFF TGTGCCAGCGGTAGACAGACCACTGAAGCTTTCTTT
TRBD1 - TRBJ2-1 TRBV5-1 CASSLGLQGLLGNEQFF TGCGCCAGCAGCTTGGGATTACAGGGGTTGCTTGGCAATGAGCAGTTCTTC
- once TRBJ1-3 TRBV7-8 CASSLGTLSGNTIYF TGTGCCAGCAGTTTGGGGACACTCTCTGGAAACACCATATATTTT
- - TRBJ1-1 TRBV29-1 CSAHRGTNTEAFF TGCAGCGCCCACCGCGGGACGAACACTGAAGCTTTCTTT
TRBD2 - TRBJ2-3 TRBV7-2 CASSKVGTSGSTDTQYF TGTGCCAGCAGCAAAGTGGGCACTAGCGGGAGCACAGATACGCAGTATTTT